This T cell receptor (beta chain) is drawn from a study of shared clonotypes between healthy human individuals. Notes on the study in general: Larger estimated richness was generally recorded for naive subsets relative to memory subsets.

V shed 2 bases, J shed 4 bases, and the junction held 4 bases outside the gene matches. This CDR3 has 15 residues. CDR1 is LNHDA and CDR2 is SQIVND in the germline V gene (reference sequence). As to this clone: Antigen specificity is unknown. Within the sample, other DNA sequences also encode this same CDR3.

Naive CD8 cells were CD45RO-negative, positively selected for CCR7, excluding terminally differentiated effector memory CD45RA+ cells. Each cell subset's genomic DNA was divided evenly among several immunoSEQ plates. Only in-frame clones appear in the TCRdb table, and some are missing; sequencing was by immunoSEQ multiplex PCR. Of about 1.9 million clones detected, around 93% appear once; the ten largest clones hold less than 2%. The V gene is TRBV19, the J gene TRBJ2-1; 8 nucleotides line up with TRBD2. Sequenced input: naive CD8+ T cells from PBMCs. The clonotype comes from a man younger than 30 in good health. Some clones in this sample may be carry-over from other donors' samples. The CDR3 is CASSITSGPYNEQFF. For the CDR3, the DNA is TGTGCCAGTAGTATAACTAGCGGCCCTTACAATGAGCAGTTCTTC.